These 8 T cell receptor beta chains originate from one sample sequenced in a study of OX40 agonist ivuxolimab in advanced cancers. Libraries were made using the immunoSEQ multiplex PCR assay. TCRdb obtained this table from immuneACCESS and retained in-frame rearrangements with V and J assigned. These tables miss some clones; where compared with another copy, unresolved V genes account for less than half of the shortfall, and the remainder is unexplained. The table for this sample lists 80,000 or so clones; approximately 85% of them were counted only once. 2% to 2.5% of the sample belongs to the ten largest clones. The sequenced sample was CD4+ or CD8+ T cells sorted from blood, obtained in a trial of the OX40 agonist ivuxolimab. These receptors originate from an adult with an advanced solid tumor such as melanoma, head and neck, liver or kidney cancer.

The rearrangement joins TRBV11-2 to TRBJ2-7, with 9 bases matching TRBD1. The CDR3 covers 14 residues. Per germline, CDR1 SGHAT and CDR2 FQNNGV. The trim removed 6 bases at V and 5 bases at J, leaving 8 bases unmatched. The CDR3 coding sequence is TGTGCCAGCAGTCCGGGACAGGGTTACCACGAGCAGTACTTC. Its protein product is CASSPGQGYHEQYF.

The chain has TRBV5-5 and TRBJ2-1, with D possibly TRBD1 on 6 matching bases. The CDR3 sequence is 17 residues long. Germline V gene lookup returns CDR1 SGHKS and CDR2 YYEKEE (reference sequence). V was shortened by 1 base and J by 4 bases, with 18 bases between the two germline ends. CDR3 amino acids: CASSLSFTGPGYNEQFF. The DNA for the CDR3 is TGTGCCAGCAGCTTGAGCTTCACAGGGCCGGGGTACAATGAGCAGTTCTTC.

About this clone itself: Additional DNA sequences in this sample encode the identical CDR3. CDR3 loop: CASRDGNANTGELFF. CDR3 bases: TGTGCCAGCAGAGACGGAAACGCGAACACCGGGGAGCTGTTTTTT. This chain connects TRBV9 to TRBJ2-2; the D is unclear. This CDR3 is 15 amino acids long. The ends were cut back, 5 bases at V and 0 bases at J, with 11 bases in the middle. CDR1 and CDR2 from the germline V gene are SGDLS and YYNGEE.

This clone occurred once. This rearrangement joins TRBV6-6 to TRBJ2-5; 8 bases align to TRBD1. The CDR3 has 15 amino acids. V was pared by 6 bases and J by 0 bases, with 6 bases of the junction left unmatched. Per the germline V gene, CDR1 is MNHNY and CDR2 is SVGAGI (reference sequence). The CDR3 DNA sequence: TGTGCCAGCAGCCCGACAGGGGCCAACCAAGAGACCCAGTACTTC. This translates into CASSPTGANQETQYF.

The chain recombines TRBV30 with TRBJ2-5, with D possibly being TRBD1 or TRBD2 (5 bases each). Trimming cost V 3 bases and J 1 base, with 6 bases left between them. There are 12 residues in the CDR3. Germline CDR1 and CDR2: GTSNPN and SVGIG (reference sequence). The CDR3 sequence: CAWRGRQETQYF. The CDR3 region has the DNA TGTGCCTGGAGGGGACGCCAAGAGACCCAGTACTTC.

The rearrangement joins TRBV11-3 to TRBJ1-3; 7 positions match TRBD1. This CDR3 has 16 residues. J lost 4 bases, V lost 3 bases, and 9 bases had no gene match. Germline CDR1 and CDR2: SGHNT and YENEEA. CDR3 residues: CASSFTSGGSGNTIYF. The CDR3 DNA is TGTGCCAGCAGCTTCACCTCAGGGGGGTCAGGAAACACCATATATTTT.

This chain joins TRBV5-1 and TRBJ2-3; D is perhaps TRBD1 or TRBD2 (5 bases each). This CDR3 region has 15 residues. Trimming left V 2 bases short and J 5 bases short, with 15 bases between. The germline V gene has CDR1 SGHRS and CDR2 YFSETQ. In DNA, the CDR3 is TGCGCCAGCAGCTTACTATCGGGGCAGGGAGATACGCAGTATTTT. It translates to CASSLLSGQGDTQYF.

This chain connects TRBV5-4 to TRBJ2-1; TRBD2 matches at 16 bases. Per germline, CDR1 SGHNT and CDR2 YYREEE (reference sequence). The length of the CDR3 is 16 residues. After removal of 4 bases from V and 10 bases from J, the junction contained 8 bases not matched to a gene. The CDR3 DNA sequence: TGTGCCAGCAGCCGGGGACTAGCGGGAGGGGTGGGCGAGCAGTTCTTC. This codes for CASSRGLAGGVGEQFF.